These 27 T cell receptor beta chains came from one sample sequenced in a study of regulatory T cells in long-lasting Graves disease. Time point of the sample: newly diagnosed GD, antithyroid drugs for less than 3 months. PBMC-derived RNA was used for the TCR library. Relying on iRepertoire HTBI primers and Arm-PCR of CDR3 regions, the team built TCR beta libraries. TCRdb redid the calling of the multiplex PCR reads with MiXCR, one entry per CDR3 protein. Among hundreds of thousands of distinct CDR3 sequences, 16% were seen once, and the ten largest hold approximately 20%. This sample was also put to use in a study of T cells in Graves' hyperthyroidism and ophthalmopathy.

The sequencing used peripheral blood mononuclear cells (PBMCs), collected at new diagnosis, from a patient treated with antithyroid drugs. These receptors all stem from a woman aged 25-40 years with Graves disease.

This clonotype came up a few times. The chain couples TRBV2 to TRBJ2-7; D may be TRBD1 or TRBD2 (5 bases each). Trimming shortened V by 8 bases and J by 5 bases, and 16 bases separated the two germline ends. Germline-derived CDR1 and CDR2 are SNHLY and FYNNEI. The CDR3 covers 13 residues. The CDR3 nucleotides are TGTGCCAGCGAGGGCCTTCGGGGCGACGAGCAGTACTTC. Its protein is CASEGLRGDEQYF.

The V gene is TRBV6-1, the J gene TRBJ1-1; D unclear. CDR1 is MNHNS and CDR2 is SASEGT in the germline V gene. V shed 7 bases and J shed 2 bases, with 17 bases lying between them. The CDR3 runs to 15 residues. The CDR3 is CASIATHHPNTEAFF. In nucleotides, the CDR3 is TGTGCCAGCATCGCTACGCACCATCCTAACACTGAAGCTTTCTTT.

This clonotype was detected a few times. The chain has TRBV6-1 and TRBJ1-2; D uncertain. Between the trimmed V and J ends, which lost 5 bases and 10 bases, there was a span of 20 bases. The CDR3 sequence is 14 residues long. Germline loops: CDR1 MNHNS, CDR2 SASEGT. CDR3 nucleotide sequence: TGTGCCAGCAGTCCCCCGGGCCCAGGAATGGACTACACCTTC. As protein: CASSPPGPGMDYTF.

This clonotype was observed a few times. This chain joins TRBV14 and TRBJ1-4; TRBD1 might be the D (5 bases). The germline gives CDR1 SGHDN, CDR2 FVKESK. The V and J ends lost 0 bases and 8 bases respectively, with 22 bases between them. The CDR3 totals 18 residues. The CDR3 protein is CASSQDWAGPIIGEKLFF. The CDR3 DNA reads as TGTGCCAGCAGCCAAGATTGGGCAGGGCCGATTATCGGGGAAAAACTGTTTTTT.

Notes on this clonotype: A single base separates this from a much larger clone, so it may be a read error. The rearrangement links TRBV7-2 to TRBJ2-2; 11 nucleotides line up with TRBD2. With V trimmed by 5 bases and J by 6 bases, 8 bases remained unmatched. The germline V gene encodes CDR1 SGHTA and CDR2 FQGNSA. The CDR3 is made up of 16 amino acids. CDR3 sequence (DNA): TGTGCCAGCAGCCTCCGACTAGCGGGACGGGCCGGGGAGCTGTTTTTT. Its translation is CASSLRLAGRAGELFF.

This clonotype was counted many times. V is TRBV28 and J is TRBJ2-1; 8 bases align to TRBD2. The CDR3 covers 15 residues. J gave up 5 bases and V 6 bases, and 9 bases lay outside the gene matches. The V gene's germline CDR1 is MDHEN and CDR2 SYDVKM. The CDR3: CASSGGGVNNNEQFF. CDR3 DNA sequence: TGTGCCAGCAGCGGGGGGGGGGTTAACAACAATGAGCAGTTCTTC.

This clonotype appeared a few times. This sequence joins TRBV28 and TRBJ2-2; weak D call: TRBD1 (6 bases). The germline V and J ends were trimmed by 6 bases and 0 bases, with 14 bases remaining between them. Germline CDR1 is MDHEN and CDR2 is SYDVKM. There are 16 residues in the CDR3. This CDR3 is CASSPGTLANTGELFF. The CDR3 nucleotides are TGTGCCAGCAGCCCCGGGACACTAGCGAACACCGGGGAGCTGTTTTTT.

Here the CDR3 DNA reads TGTGCCACCAGTGATTTCCCTAAAGGGACAGATACGCAGTATTTT. Protein: CATSDFPKGTDTQYF. The rearrangement joins TRBV24-1 to TRBJ2-3; the D is unclear. The length of the CDR3 is 15 residues. From germline, CDR1 is KGHDR and CDR2 SFDVKD. The V gene lost 1 base and the J gene lost 3 bases, with 10 bases spanning the gap.

This clonotype showed up many times. V gene TRBV2 combines with J gene TRBJ2-7; 10 bases match TRBD1. Per germline, CDR1 SNHLY and CDR2 FYNNEI. The CDR3 runs to 14 residues. J lost 2 bases, V lost 7 bases, and 5 bases had no gene match. The CDR3 loop is CASKPGTGAYEQYF. In DNA, the CDR3 is TGTGCCAGCAAACCCGGGACAGGGGCCTACGAGCAGTACTTC.

The table lists this clonotype with many counts. The rearrangement uses TRBV20-1 and TRBJ1-5; D gene uncertain. This CDR3 is 13 amino acids long. V lost 1 base, J lost 6 bases, and 10 bases lay in between. Germline-derived CDR1 and CDR2 are DFQATT and SNEGSKA (reference sequence). The CDR3 protein is CSARAGLGQPQHF. The CDR3 region has the DNA TGCAGTGCTAGAGCGGGGTTGGGTCAGCCCCAGCATTTT.

V usage is TRBV7-3 and J usage is TRBJ2-1, with no clear D. V lost 4 bases to trimming and J lost 7 bases, with 14 bases between them. The CDR3 runs to 14 residues. Germline-derived CDR1 and CDR2 are SGHTA and FQGTGA. CDR3 loop: CASSSPPYVNEQFF. The CDR3 DNA follows: TGTGCCAGCAGCTCCCCCCCCTACGTAAATGAGCAGTTCTTC.

The V and J genes are TRBV20-1 and TRBJ2-7; 11 nucleotides line up with TRBD2. Germline V gene sequence: CDR1 DFQATT, CDR2 SNEGSKA (reference sequence). This CDR3 has 20 residues. The junction had 23 bases not matched to a gene; V was cut back by 3 bases and J by 4 bases. The CDR3 nucleotides are TGCAGTGCTAGGGCCCCGGGTTACCTAGCGGGAGGCCGTAGTATGTACGAGCAGTACTTC. Translation gives CSARAPGYLAGGRSMYEQYF.

This clonotype came up a few times. The genes are TRBV6-1 and TRBJ2-1; 11 bases map to TRBD2. V shed 8 bases and J 5 bases; nucleotides not matched to a gene: 5. From germline, CDR1 is MNHNS and CDR2 SASEGT. This CDR3 has 14 residues. The CDR3 reads CASLNSGRDNEQFF. The CDR3 DNA reads as TGTGCCAGCCTTAATAGCGGGAGGGACAATGAGCAGTTCTTC.

This clonotype came up many times. The J gene is TRBJ2-7, the V gene TRBV20-1; the match to TRBD1 covers 8 bases. The trim removed 6 bases at V and 4 bases at J, leaving 8 bases unmatched. CDR1 DFQATT and CDR2 SNEGSKA come from the germline V gene (reference sequence). The CDR3 runs 13 residues. As DNA, the CDR3 is TGCAGTGCAGACAGGGGAATTAGGTACGAGCAGTACTTC. The encoded protein is CSADRGIRYEQYF.

The chain recombines TRBV7-9 with TRBJ2-4, with a tentative D call TRBD1 (6 bases). The J call is uncertain, as TRBJ2-5 better fits the DNA end. The CDR3 totals 13 residues. Germline V gene data show CDR1 as SEHNR and CDR2 as FQNEAQ (reference sequence). CDR3 sequence: CASSSDRSQTQYF. DNA for the CDR3: TGTGCCAGCAGCAGTGACAGGTCACAGACCCAGTACTTC.

In this sample, this clonotype turned up many times. This rearrangement joins TRBV28 to TRBJ1-5, with 8 bases aligning to TRBD1. The ends lost 5 bases at V and 5 bases at J; junction bases unmatched: 14. Per the germline V gene, CDR1 is MDHEN and CDR2 is SYDVKM. The CDR3 runs 17 residues. CDR3 residues: CASSGQGPGMWDQPQHF. For the CDR3, the DNA is TGTGCCAGCAGTGGACAGGGACCAGGGATGTGGGATCAGCCCCAGCATTTT.

As regards this clonotype: A much larger clone lies one base from this, so it may be a read error. The rearrangement joins TRBV6-2 or TRBV6-3 to TRBJ2-7; no definite D call. The germline CDR1 and CDR2 sequences are MNHEY and SVGEGT. V was clipped by 0 bases and J by 0 bases, with 9 bases between them. The length of the CDR3 is 15 residues. The CDR3 reads CASSYSVASSYEQYF. In DNA form, the CDR3 reads TGTGCCAGCAGTTACTCCGTCGCAAGCTCCTACGAGCAGTACTTC.

This clonotype was recorded many times. The CDR3 loop is CASSSGGLNQPQHF. Written as DNA, the CDR3 is TGTGCCAGCAGTTCGGGTGGTCTCAATCAGCCCCAGCATTTT. The chain couples TRBV12-3 or TRBV12-4 to TRBJ1-5; D is unresolved. The CDR3 consists of 14 residues. Trimming removed 4 bases at V and 3 bases at J, with 10 bases between.

This clonotype was recorded a few times. The chain recombines TRBV2 with TRBJ2-7; D remains unclear. V was shortened by 6 bases and J by 4 bases, with 28 bases between the two germline ends. Germline assignment: CDR1 SNHLY and CDR2 FYNNEI. The CDR3 runs 18 residues. This CDR3 reads CASSLEPPVGLGRYEQYF. CDR3 nucleotides: TGTGCCAGCAGCTTAGAGCCTCCCGTGGGTTTGGGAAGGTACGAGCAGTACTTC.

This clonotype was recorded a few times. The chain employs TRBV12-5 and TRBJ2-3; D not certain. Trimming shortened V by 3 bases and J by 3 bases, and 4 bases separated the two germline ends. The CDR3 is 12 residues long. Germline lookup yields CDR1 LGHNT and CDR2 FRNRAP. The CDR3 DNA sequence: TGTGCTAGTGGTTTCGAAACAGATACGCAGTATTTT. Protein sequence: CASGFETDTQYF.

The V and J genes are TRBV7-3 and TRBJ2-7; 14 nucleotides match TRBD2. The CDR3 totals 16 residues. Germline CDR1 SGHTA, CDR2 FQGTGA. Trimming at V came to 5 bases and at J to 5 bases, leaving 8 bases not matched to a gene. In nucleotides, the CDR3 is TGTGCCAGCAGCCCGACTAGCGGGAGGGCCGTCCACGAGCAGTACTTC. Translated, it gives CASSPTSGRAVHEQYF. Based on the CDR3 plus reference TRBV7-3 and TRBJ2-7, the full variable domain is GAGVSQTPSNKVTEKGKYVELRCDPISGHTALYWYRQSLGQGPEFLIYFQGTGAADDSGLPNDRFFAVRPEGSVSTLKIQRTERGDSAVYLCASSPTSGRAVHEQYFGPGTRLTVT.

This clonotype was seen a few times. The chain combines TRBV30 with TRBJ2-1; tentatively, D is TRBD2 (6 bases). This CDR3 contains 13 residues. Germline loops: CDR1 GTSNPN, CDR2 SVGIG (reference sequence). V gave up 2 bases and J gave up 12 bases, with 17 bases separating them. CDR3: CAWSMLSSGWQFF. CDR3 in DNA: TGTGCCTGGAGTATGTTGAGTAGCGGCTGGCAGTTCTTC.

There are a few counts of this clonotype. This sequence joins TRBV30 and TRBJ2-2; TRBD1 matches 8 bases. CDR1 is GTSNPN and CDR2 is SVGIG in the germline V gene (reference sequence). V lost 5 bases to trimming and J lost 2 bases; unmatched junction nucleotides: 4. The CDR3 spans 14 residues. The CDR3 spells CAWPDRENTGELFF. The CDR3 nucleotides read TGTGCCTGGCCGGACAGGGAAAACACCGGGGAGCTGTTTTTT.

The table lists this clonotype with many counts. One end of the junction is discordant with germline, which a read error may explain. The chain links TRBV24-1 to TRBJ1-4; tentatively, D is TRBD1 (5 bases). The CDR3 is 13 amino acids. From germline, CDR1 is KGHDR and CDR2 SFDVKD. The CDR3, as DNA: TGTGCCACCGGTGACGGGGCAGGTGAAAAACTGTTTTTT. Translating gives CATGDGAGEKLFF.

This clonotype has ten or more counts. The rearrangement joins TRBV5-1 to TRBJ2-1; no clear D. This CDR3 comprises 12 residues. Trimming removed 4 bases from V and 3 bases from J, with 5 bases in between. Germline V gene sequence: CDR1 SGHRS, CDR2 YFSETQ. Here the CDR3 DNA reads TGCGCCAGCAGCAACGGCTACAATGAGCAGTTCTTC. Encoded protein: CASSNGYNEQFF. Full variable domain (missing parts from reference TRBV5-1 and TRBJ2-1): KAGVTQTPRYLIKTRGQQVTLSCSPISGHRSVSWYQQTPGQGLQFLFEYFSETQRNKGNFPGRFSGRQFSNSRSEMNVSTLELGDSALYLCASSNGYNEQFFGPGTRLTVL.

This clonotype appeared once. The rearrangement uses TRBV5-6 and TRBJ1-5; 8 nucleotides align to TRBD1. The V and J ends lost 4 bases and 9 bases, in that order; junction bases with no gene match: 21. This CDR3 comprises 18 residues. Germline values: CDR1 SGHDT, CDR2 YYEEEE. Written as DNA, the CDR3 is TGTGCCAGCAGCCCTCGGCCCAGGGGGCGGAGTGACGGTCGGCCCCAGCATTTT. It encodes CASSPRPRGRSDGRPQHF. The variable domain in full, with the rest retrieved from reference TRBV5-6 and TRBJ1-5, is DAGVTQSPTHLIKTRGQQVTLRCSPKSGHDTVSWYQQALGQGPQFIFQYYEEEERQRGNFPDRFSGHQFPNYSSELNVNALLLGDSALYLCASSPRPRGRSDGRPQHFGDGTRLSIL.

This clonotype was counted at least ten times. CDR3 sequence: CASSLGRLAYEQYF. Written as DNA, the CDR3 is TGTGCCAGCAGCTTAGGGCGGCTAGCCTACGAGCAGTACTTC. J is TRBJ2-7 and V is TRBV7-9, with D uncertain. The CDR3 has 14 amino acids. The germline V gene encodes CDR1 SEHNR and CDR2 FQNEAQ (reference sequence). Trimming took off 1 base at V and 2 bases at J, with 9 bases between the two ends. The whole variable domain, filled in from reference TRBV7-9 and TRBJ2-7, reads DTGVSQNPRHKITKRGQNVTFRCDPISEHNRLYWYRQTLGQGPEFLTYFQNEAQLEKSRLLSDRFSAERPKGSFSTLEIQRTEQGDSAMYLCASSLGRLAYEQYFGPGTRLTVT.